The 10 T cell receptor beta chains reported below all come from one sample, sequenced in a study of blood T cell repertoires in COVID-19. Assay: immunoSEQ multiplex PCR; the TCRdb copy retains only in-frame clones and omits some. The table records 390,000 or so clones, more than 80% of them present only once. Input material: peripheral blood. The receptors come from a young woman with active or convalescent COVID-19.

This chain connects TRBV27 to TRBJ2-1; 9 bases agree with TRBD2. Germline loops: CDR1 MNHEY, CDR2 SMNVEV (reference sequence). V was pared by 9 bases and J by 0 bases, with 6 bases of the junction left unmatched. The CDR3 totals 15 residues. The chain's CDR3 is CASSSGSASYNEQFF. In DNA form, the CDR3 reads TGTGCCAGTAGTAGCGGGAGTGCCTCCTACAATGAGCAGTTCTTC.

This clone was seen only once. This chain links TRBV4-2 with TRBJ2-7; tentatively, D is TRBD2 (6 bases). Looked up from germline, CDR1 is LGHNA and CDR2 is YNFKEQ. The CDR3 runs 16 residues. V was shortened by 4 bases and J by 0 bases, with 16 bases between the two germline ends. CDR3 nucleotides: TGTGCCAGCAGCCCCCCCCCTAGCGAGAGCTCCTACGAGCAGTACTTC. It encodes CASSPPPSESSYEQYF.

The CDR3 is CASNDRPRDSTYGYTF. The CDR3 DNA reads as TGTGCCAGCAACGATCGCCCCCGGGACAGCACTTATGGCTACACCTTC. V gene TRBV11-2 combines with J gene TRBJ1-2, with 7 bases fitting TRBD1. The CDR3 covers 16 residues. Germline V gene lookup returns CDR1 SGHAT and CDR2 FQNNGV. V dropped 7 bases and J dropped 5; count of bases not matched to a gene: 16.

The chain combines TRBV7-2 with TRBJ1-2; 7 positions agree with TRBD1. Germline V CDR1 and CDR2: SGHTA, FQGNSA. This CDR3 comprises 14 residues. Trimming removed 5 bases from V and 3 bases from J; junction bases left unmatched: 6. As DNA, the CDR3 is TGTGCCAGCAGCACCTATGGGACAGACTATGGCTACACCTTC. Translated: CASSTYGTDYGYTF.

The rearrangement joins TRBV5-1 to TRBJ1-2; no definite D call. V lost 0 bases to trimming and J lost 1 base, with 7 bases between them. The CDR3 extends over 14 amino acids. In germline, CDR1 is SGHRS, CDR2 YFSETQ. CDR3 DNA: TGCGCCAGCAGCTTGGGGGAGTTTAACTATGGCTACACCTTC. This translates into CASSLGEFNYGYTF.

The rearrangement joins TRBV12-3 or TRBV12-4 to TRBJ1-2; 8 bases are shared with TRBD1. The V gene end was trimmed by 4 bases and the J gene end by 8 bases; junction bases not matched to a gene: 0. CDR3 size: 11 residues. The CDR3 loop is CASSYRGGYTF. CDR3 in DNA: TGTGCCAGCAGTTACAGGGGGGGCTACACCTTC.

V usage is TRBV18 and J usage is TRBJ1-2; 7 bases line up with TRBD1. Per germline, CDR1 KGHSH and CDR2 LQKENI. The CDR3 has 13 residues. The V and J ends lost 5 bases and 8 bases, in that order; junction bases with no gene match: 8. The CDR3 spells CASSTTGKGGYTF. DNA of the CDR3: TGTGCCAGCTCAACGACAGGGAAGGGCGGCTACACCTTC.

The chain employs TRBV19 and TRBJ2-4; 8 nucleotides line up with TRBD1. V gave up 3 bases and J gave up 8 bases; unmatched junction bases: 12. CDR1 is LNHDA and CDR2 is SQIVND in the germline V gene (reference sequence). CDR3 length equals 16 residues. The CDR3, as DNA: TGTGCCAGTAGTATTAGCAGGGCAGGGGGCCGAGACATTCAGTACTTC. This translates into CASSISRAGGRDIQYF.

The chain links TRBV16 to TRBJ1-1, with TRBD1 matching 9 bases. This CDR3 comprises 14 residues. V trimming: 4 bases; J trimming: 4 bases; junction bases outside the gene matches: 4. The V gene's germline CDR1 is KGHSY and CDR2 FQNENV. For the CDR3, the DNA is TGTGCCAGCAGCCCCGGGACAGGGACCACTGAAGCTTTCTTT. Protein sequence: CASSPGTGTTEAFF.

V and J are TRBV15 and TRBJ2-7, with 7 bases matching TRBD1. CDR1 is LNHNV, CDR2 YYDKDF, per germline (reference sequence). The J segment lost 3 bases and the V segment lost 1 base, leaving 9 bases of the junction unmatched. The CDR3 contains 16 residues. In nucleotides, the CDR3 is TGTGCCACCAGCAGAGGGGACAGCCCAAACAGCTACGAGCAGTACTTC. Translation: CATSRGDSPNSYEQYF.